The T cell receptor beta chain under discussion was sequenced for a study of blood T cell repertoires in COVID-19. About the research overall: PBMCs, B-cell-depleted T cells, or T cells provided the cDNA or gDNA that made up the material.

Sequencing was performed with immunoSEQ multiplex PCR; in TCRdb, only in-frame clones are kept and a portion is missing. The sample lists some 150,000 clones, around 87% occurring once. CDR1 and CDR2 (germline): SGHDT, YYEEEE. The CDR3 consists of 18 residues. The junction had 11 bases not matched to a gene; V was cut back by 2 bases and J by 0 bases. The receptor was derived from a man aged 50 to 59 with active COVID-19. What was sequenced was peripheral blood. J is TRBJ1-3 and V is TRBV5-6; 7 positions match TRBD1. The CDR3 DNA follows: TGTGCCAGCAGCTTCCTGGGACAGCTGTCCTACTCTGGAAACACCATATATTTT. Protein product: CASSFLGQLSYSGNTIYF.